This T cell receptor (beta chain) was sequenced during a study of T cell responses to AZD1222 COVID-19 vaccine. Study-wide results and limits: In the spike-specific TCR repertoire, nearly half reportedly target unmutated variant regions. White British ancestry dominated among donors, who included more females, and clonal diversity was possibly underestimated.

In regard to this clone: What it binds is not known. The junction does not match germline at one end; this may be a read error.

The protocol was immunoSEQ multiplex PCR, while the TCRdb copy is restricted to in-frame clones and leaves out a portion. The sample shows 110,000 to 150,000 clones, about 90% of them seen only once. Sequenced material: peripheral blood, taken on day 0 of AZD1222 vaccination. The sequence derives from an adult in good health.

CDR3 sequence: CASSGGLLQKHF. The CDR3 DNA reads TGTGCCAGCAGTGGGGGACTTTTACAGAAACACTTC. This chain links TRBV7-9 with TRBJ1-2, with a tentative D call TRBD1 (5 bases). From germline, CDR1 is SEHNR and CDR2 FQNEAQ (reference sequence). The CDR3 runs to 12 residues.